The clone carrying this T cell receptor beta chain has a count of ten or more. The antigen is unknown. TCRdb processed the 5' RACE reads anew with MiXCR; each CDR3 protein has one entry. The profile shows approximately 600,000 distinct CDR3 sequences, less than 9% of them singletons. These data originate in a study of identical twins. Study-level results: It was cross-sectional statistical analysis, not following the same donors, that the conclusions relied on. Weaker excess sharing between twins was seen in beta out-of-frame sequences.

Trimming removed 0 bases at V and 5 bases at J, with 7 bases between. CDR3 length equals 13 residues. Germline CDR1 reads LNHNV; CDR2 reads YYDKDF (reference sequence). These same records also appear under a second study, on yellow fever vaccine responses in identical twins.

The material sequenced was PBMCs. This receptor was identified in a young woman in good health. V is TRBV15 and J is TRBJ2-5; no reliable D call. CDR3 nucleotide sequence: TGTGCCACCAGCAGAGAGATATGGGAGACCCAGTACTTC. Protein sequence: CATSREIWETQYF.